One sample yielded the 27 T cell receptor beta chains listed below, sequenced in a study of T cells in Graves' hyperthyroidism and ophthalmopathy. Amplification of TCR beta CDR3 regions was performed using RNA transcripts as template. Carried out on the TCR CDR3, a first-round RT-PCR used the HTBI primer set. MiXCR, run by TCRdb on the multiplex PCR reads, gives a single entry per CDR3 protein. The table includes under 450,000 distinct CDR3 sequences, about a sixth detected once. What was sequenced was blood. All receptors come from a woman in her twenties or thirties with Graves' hyperthyroidism that later progressed to Graves' ophthalmopathy.

This clonotype was seen at least ten times. The genes are TRBV2 and TRBJ2-3, with D possibly matching TRBD1 (5 bases). The ends were cut back, 3 bases at V and 0 bases at J, with 13 bases in the middle. Looked up from germline, CDR1 is SNHLY and CDR2 is FYNNEI. The CDR3 loop spans 16 amino acids. The CDR3 loop is CASSDVGATSTDTQYF. The CDR3 nucleotides read TGTGCCAGCAGTGATGTTGGGGCCACTAGCACAGATACGCAGTATTTT.

Ten or more counts support this clonotype. The rearrangement links TRBV13 to TRBJ2-2, with 8 bases identical to TRBD2. CDR3 length: 16 amino acids. V was clipped by 6 bases and J by 3 bases; unmatched bases: 9. The V gene's germline CDR1 is PRHDT and CDR2 FYEKMQ (reference sequence). CDR3 amino acids: CASSSIAGSDTGELFF. The CDR3 nucleotides read TGTGCCAGCAGTTCTATAGCGGGGTCGGACACCGGGGAGCTGTTTTTT.

This clonotype was observed at least ten times. This chain connects TRBV6-1 to TRBJ2-7; D unresolved. V shed 6 bases and J shed 2 bases, with 17 bases lying between them. This CDR3 is built from 15 residues. Germline V gene sequence: CDR1 MNHNS, CDR2 SASEGT. The CDR3 here is CASSPPPKDTYEQYF. DNA of the CDR3: TGTGCCAGCAGCCCCCCACCGAAGGATACCTACGAGCAGTACTTC.

The rearrangement joins TRBV7-9 to TRBJ2-2; the match to TRBD2 covers 10 bases. With 9 bases clipped from V and 4 bases from J, the junction kept 5 bases outside the gene matches. The CDR3 length is 14 residues. Germline V CDR1 and CDR2: SEHNR, FQNEAQ (reference sequence). The chain's CDR3 is CASTTSGSTGELFF. The CDR3 DNA sequence: TGTGCCAGTACGACTAGCGGGTCCACCGGGGAGCTGTTTTTT.

This clonotype was recorded at least ten times. The V and J genes are TRBV20-1 and TRBJ2-7, with TRBD2 matching 8 bases. The V segment lost 0 bases and the J segment 2 bases; nucleotides outside the gene matches: 9. The CDR3 totals 16 residues. The V gene's germline CDR1 is DFQATT and CDR2 SNEGSKA (reference sequence). The CDR3: CSARDGLAGTTYEQYF. CDR3 in DNA: TGCAGTGCTAGAGATGGACTAGCAGGGACAACCTACGAGCAGTACTTC.

Note on this clonotype: This may come from a read error, since a much larger clone is one base off. The chain combines TRBV28 with TRBJ2-7; no clear D. The CDR3 is 10 amino acids. Per the germline V gene, CDR1 is MDHEN and CDR2 is SYDVKM. Trimming stripped 10 bases from V and 9 bases from J, with 13 bases between. DNA of the CDR3: TGTGCCAACTTCCCATCCGGGCAGTACTTC. It specifies CANFPSGQYF.

The chain is built from TRBV5-4 and TRBJ2-3; 12 nucleotides align to TRBD1. The CDR3 totals 16 residues. Trimming took 4 bases from V and 6 from J; bases not matched to a gene: 9. Per germline, CDR1 SGHNT and CDR2 YYREEE (reference sequence). CDR3 region: CASSPGQGARSDTQYF. CDR3 nucleotide sequence: TGTGCCAGCAGCCCGGGACAGGGGGCACGATCGGATACGCAGTATTTT.

This clonotype appeared many times. The rearrangement links TRBV2 to TRBJ2-6; TRBD1 matches 8 bases. V lost 4 bases, J lost 2 bases, and 13 bases stayed unmatched. This CDR3 region has 19 residues. The germline gives CDR1 SNHLY, CDR2 FYNNEI. As DNA, the CDR3 is TGTGCCAGCAGTGTCCCGGGACAGGCTACTCAAGCTGGGGCCAACGTCCTGACTTTC. Translation gives CASSVPGQATQAGANVLTF.

In this sample, this clonotype turned up a few times. V gene TRBV11-2 combines with J gene TRBJ2-1; no firm D call. Germline CDR1 SGHAT, CDR2 FQNNGV. V was trimmed by 2 bases and J by 9 bases, leaving 8 bases between them. The CDR3 sequence is 12 residues long. CDR3 in DNA: TGTGCCAGCAGCTTAACAGTGGGTGAGCAGTTCTTC. Its translation: CASSLTVGEQFF.

The rearrangement links TRBV25-1 to TRBJ2-1; no reliable D call. CDR3 length: 13 amino acids. CDR1 and CDR2 (germline): MGHDK, SYGVNS. The germline V and J ends were trimmed by 9 bases and 5 bases, with 14 bases remaining between them. The CDR3 nucleotides are TGTGCCAGTGGACCACTCTCGGACAATGAGCAGTTCTTC. Its protein product is CASGPLSDNEQFF.

The table lists this clonotype with many counts. The chain employs TRBV11-2 and TRBJ2-2; 14 bases fit TRBD2. The CDR3 length is 17 residues. CDR1 and CDR2 from the germline V gene are SGHAT and FQNNGV. V gave up 4 bases and J gave up 6 bases; unmatched junction bases: 7. CDR3 DNA sequence: TGTGCCAGCAGCTGGACTAGCGGGAGGAACAACCCCGGGGAGCTGTTTTTT. Its translation: CASSWTSGRNNPGELFF.

There are many counts of this clonotype. The chain recombines TRBV3-1 with TRBJ2-5; D is perhaps TRBD2 (5 bases). Germline assignment: CDR1 LGHDT and CDR2 YNNKEL (reference sequence). V was cut by 0 bases and J by 4 bases, with 12 bases left in between. The CDR3 is made up of 15 amino acids. CDR3 sequence: CASSQDRGSGETQYF. CDR3 sequence (DNA): TGTGCCAGCAGCCAAGATCGGGGTTCTGGAGAGACCCAGTACTTC.

This clonotype showed up just a few times. The chain couples TRBV9 to TRBJ2-1, with 9 nucleotides matching TRBD2. V was pared by 0 bases and J by 1 base, with 8 bases of the junction left unmatched. CDR3 length equals 18 residues. CDR1 and CDR2 from the germline V gene are SGDLS and YYNGEE. The CDR3 DNA reads as TGTGCCAGCAGCGTAGGGGTCAAGAGCGGGGGGTCCTACAATGAGCAGTTCTTC. This sequence encodes CASSVGVKSGGSYNEQFF.

J is TRBJ2-1 and V is TRBV2; 10 bases fit TRBD2. The CDR3 has 14 amino acids. Germline CDR1 and CDR2: SNHLY and FYNNEI. J gave up 4 bases and V 4 bases, and 1 base lay outside the gene matches. CDR3 protein: CASSASGRYNEQFF. The CDR3 nucleotides are TGTGCCAGCAGTGCTAGCGGGAGATACAATGAGCAGTTCTTC.

At least ten counts were recorded for this clonotype. V and J are TRBV28 and TRBJ2-7, with D perhaps matching TRBD1 or TRBD2 (5 bases each). Germline-derived CDR1 and CDR2 are MDHEN and SYDVKM. The CDR3 sequence is 14 residues long. V was clipped by 4 bases and J by 4 bases, with 14 bases between them. The CDR3 spells CASSSPRGTYEQYF. The DNA of the CDR3 is TGTGCCAGCAGTTCGCCGAGGGGAACATACGAGCAGTACTTC.

This clonotype showed up many times. The rearrangement joins TRBV7-9 to TRBJ1-5; a weak D match, TRBD1 (5 bases). V lost 2 bases, J lost 2 bases, and 7 bases lay in between. Germline values: CDR1 SEHNR, CDR2 FQNEAQ (reference sequence). This CDR3 has 14 residues. CDR3 protein: CASSLPGRNQPQHF. CDR3 DNA sequence: TGTGCCAGCAGCTTACCGGGGCGCAATCAGCCCCAGCATTTT.

At least ten counts were recorded for this clonotype. The chain links TRBV20-1 to TRBJ2-5; 7 bases map to TRBD1. J lost 1 base, V lost 4 bases, and 3 bases had no gene match. The length of the CDR3 is 13 residues. Looked up from germline, CDR1 is DFQATT and CDR2 is SNEGSKA (reference sequence). Written as DNA, the CDR3 is TGCAGTGCTACGGGACAGAGCCAAGAGACCCAGTACTTC. This encodes CSATGQSQETQYF.

This sequence joins TRBV5-1 and TRBJ1-2, with TRBD1 matching 8 bases. The CDR3 sequence is 15 residues long. Trimming took 4 bases from V and 3 from J; bases not matched to a gene: 8. Germline V CDR1 and CDR2: SGHRS, YFSETQ. The DNA for the CDR3 is TGCGCCAGCAGCCCAACGGGACAGGTATACTATGGCTACACCTTC. Protein product: CASSPTGQVYYGYTF.

This clonotype was recorded many times. The chain links TRBV7-8 to TRBJ1-1; D uncertain. The CDR3 contains 13 residues. The germline gives CDR1 SGHVS, CDR2 FQNEAQ. Trimming removed 5 bases from V and 2 bases from J, with 9 bases in between. The CDR3 DNA reads as TGTGCCAGCAGCCCGGACTACAACACTGAAGCTTTCTTT. Translated, it gives CASSPDYNTEAFF.

J is TRBJ1-2 and V is TRBV12-3 or TRBV12-4, with TRBD1 identical over 8 bases. With 2 bases clipped from V and 2 bases from J, the junction kept 13 bases outside the gene matches. This CDR3 is 18 amino acids long. CDR3 protein: CASSLYVLRTGRNYGYTF. CDR3 in DNA: TGTGCCAGCAGTTTATATGTATTAAGGACAGGGCGGAACTATGGCTACACCTTC.

With regard to this clonotype: This sequence may be a read error, since a much larger clone differs from it by one base. The rearrangement uses TRBV29-1 and TRBJ2-7; perhaps TRBD1 as D (5 bases). The ends were cut back, 5 bases at V and 5 bases at J, with 19 bases in the middle. Germline CDR1 reads SQVTM; CDR2 reads ANQGSEA. The CDR3 totals 14 residues. The CDR3 sequence: CSVNGQGGEDEQYF. CDR3 DNA: TGCAGCGTTAATGGGCAGGGTGGCGAAGACGAGCAGTACTTC.

This clonotype was counted many times. The V call is TRBV7-8, the J call TRBJ1-1; 7 bases map to TRBD1. Germline values: CDR1 SGHVS, CDR2 FQNEAQ. This CDR3 spans 14 amino acids. V was clipped by 5 bases and J by 7 bases; unmatched bases: 10. The CDR3 region has the DNA TGTGCCAGCAGCCGGGGACAGCCAGTTCTTGAAGCTTTCTTT. Its protein product is CASSRGQPVLEAFF.

The chain has TRBV12-3 or TRBV12-4 and TRBJ2-3; 8 positions match TRBD1. V was clipped by 6 bases and J by 10 bases; unmatched bases: 6. The CDR3 loop spans 12 amino acids. The CDR3 DNA reads as TGTGCCAGCAGGGTCCGGACAGGGCCGCAGTATTTT. This encodes CASRVRTGPQYF.

This clonotype was detected many times. The J gene is TRBJ2-1, the V gene TRBV27; 8 bases agree with TRBD1. CDR3 size: 12 residues. V gave up 6 bases and J gave up 12 bases; unmatched junction bases: 7. Germline V gene data show CDR1 as MNHEY and CDR2 as SMNVEV (reference sequence). The CDR3 sequence: CASRPPGGGQFF. As DNA, the CDR3 is TGTGCCAGCAGACCCCCAGGGGGCGGGCAGTTCTTC.

The chain links TRBV19 to TRBJ1-5; weak D call: TRBD1 (6 bases). Trimming removed 6 bases from V and 0 bases from J, with 15 bases in between. The CDR3 is 16 amino acids. Per the germline V gene, CDR1 is LNHDA and CDR2 is SQIVND (reference sequence). CDR3 protein: CASRISQGLSNQPQHF. CDR3 in DNA: TGTGCCAGTAGGATCTCACAGGGACTTAGCAATCAGCCCCAGCATTTT. The full variable domain, completed using reference TRBV19 and TRBJ1-5, is DGGITQSPKYLFRKEGQNVTLSCEQNLNHDAMYWYRQDPGQGLRLIYYSQIVNDFQKGDIAEGYSVSREKKESFPLTVTSAQKNPTAFYLCASRISQGLSNQPQHFGDGTRLSIL.

Ten or more counts support this clonotype. This chain joins TRBV28 and TRBJ1-5, with unresolved D. Germline assignment: CDR1 MDHEN and CDR2 SYDVKM. V dropped 1 base and J dropped 3 bases, with 7 bases sitting between them. There are 14 residues in the CDR3. DNA of the CDR3: TGTGCCAGCAGTTTATCCCAATCCAATCAGCCCCAGCATTTT. The encoded protein is CASSLSQSNQPQHF.

This chain uses TRBV30 with TRBJ1-1; D perhaps matches TRBD1 (6 bases). V shed 2 bases and J shed 5 bases, with 15 bases lying between them. The CDR3 has 14 residues. Germline V CDR1 and CDR2: GTSNPN, SVGIG (reference sequence). The DNA of the CDR3 is TGTGCCTGGAGTTTATACCAGGGGAAAACTGAAGCTTTCTTT. Translated, it gives CAWSLYQGKTEAFF.